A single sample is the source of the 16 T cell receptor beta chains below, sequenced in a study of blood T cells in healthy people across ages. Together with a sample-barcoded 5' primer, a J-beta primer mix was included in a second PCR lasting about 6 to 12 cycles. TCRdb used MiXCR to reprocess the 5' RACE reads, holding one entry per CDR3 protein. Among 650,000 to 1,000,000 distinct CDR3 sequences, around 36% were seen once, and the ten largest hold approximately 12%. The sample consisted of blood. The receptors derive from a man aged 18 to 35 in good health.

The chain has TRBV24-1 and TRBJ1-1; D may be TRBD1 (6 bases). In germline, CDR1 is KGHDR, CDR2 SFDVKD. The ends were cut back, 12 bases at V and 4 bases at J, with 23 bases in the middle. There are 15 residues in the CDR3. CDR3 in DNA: TGTGCCGTACACCTCGGGGGCGATATCGTCACTGAAGCTTTCTTT. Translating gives CAVHLGGDIVTEAFF.

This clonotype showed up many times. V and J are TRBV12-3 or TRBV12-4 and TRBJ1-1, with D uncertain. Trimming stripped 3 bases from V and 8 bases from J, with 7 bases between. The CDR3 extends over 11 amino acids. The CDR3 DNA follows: TGTGCCAGCAGTTTTAGTGCGGAAGCTTTCTTT. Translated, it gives CASSFSAEAFF.

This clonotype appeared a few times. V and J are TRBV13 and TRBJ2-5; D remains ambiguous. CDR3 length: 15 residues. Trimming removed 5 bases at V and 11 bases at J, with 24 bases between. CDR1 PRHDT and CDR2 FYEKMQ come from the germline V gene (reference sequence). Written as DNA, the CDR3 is TGTGCCAGCAGCCTTTACCGGCTAGGAGACAATGAGCAGTACTTC. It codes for CASSLYRLGDNEQYF.

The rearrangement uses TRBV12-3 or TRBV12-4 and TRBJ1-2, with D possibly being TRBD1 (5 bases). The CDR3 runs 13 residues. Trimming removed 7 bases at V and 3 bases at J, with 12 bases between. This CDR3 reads CASNSDRHYGYTF. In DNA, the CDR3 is TGTGCCAGCAACTCCGACAGACACTATGGCTACACCTTC.

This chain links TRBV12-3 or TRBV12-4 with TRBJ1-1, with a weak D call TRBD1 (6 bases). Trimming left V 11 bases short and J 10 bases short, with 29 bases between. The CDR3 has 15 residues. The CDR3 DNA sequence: TGTGCCTGCCGGCGGAGGGGGAGGCTGTTGGTTGGAGCTTTCTTT. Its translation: CACRRRGRLLVGAFF.

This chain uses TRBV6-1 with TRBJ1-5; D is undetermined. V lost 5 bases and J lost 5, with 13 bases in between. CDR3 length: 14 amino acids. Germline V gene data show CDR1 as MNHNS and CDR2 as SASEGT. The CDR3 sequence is CASSPGGPYQPQHF. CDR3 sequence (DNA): TGTGCCAGCAGTCCGGGAGGTCCCTATCAGCCCCAGCATTTT.

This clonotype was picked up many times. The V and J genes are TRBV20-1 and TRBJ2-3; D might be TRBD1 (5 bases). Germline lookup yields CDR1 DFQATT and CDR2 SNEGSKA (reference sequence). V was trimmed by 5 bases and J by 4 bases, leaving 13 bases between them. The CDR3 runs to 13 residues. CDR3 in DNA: TGCAGTGCTCCCGCCAGGGATCCAGATACGCAGTATTTT. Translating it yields CSAPARDPDTQYF.

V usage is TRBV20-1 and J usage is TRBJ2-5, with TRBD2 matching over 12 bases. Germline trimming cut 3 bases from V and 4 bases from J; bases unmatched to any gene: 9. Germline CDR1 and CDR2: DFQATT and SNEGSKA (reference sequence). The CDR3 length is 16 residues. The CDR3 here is CSASEAASGGGETQYF. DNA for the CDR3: TGCAGTGCTAGCGAGGCTGCTAGCGGGGGGGGAGAGACCCAGTACTTC.

The CDR3 nucleotides read TGCGCCAGCAGCCAAGAGGGGGGAGGCAATGAGCAGTACTTC. Translated, it gives CASSQEGGGNEQYF. The chain employs TRBV4-3 and TRBJ2-5; D possibly corresponds to TRBD2 (6 bases). Trimming removed 0 bases from V and 11 bases from J, with 16 bases in between. Germline loops: CDR1 LGHNA, CDR2 YSLEER. The CDR3 is made up of 14 amino acids.

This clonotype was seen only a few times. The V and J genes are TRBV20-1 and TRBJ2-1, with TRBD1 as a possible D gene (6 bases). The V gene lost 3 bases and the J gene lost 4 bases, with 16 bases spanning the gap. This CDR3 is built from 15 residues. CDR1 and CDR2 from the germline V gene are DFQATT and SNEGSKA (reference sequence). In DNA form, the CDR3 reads TGCAGTGCTAGGCCAACAAACCAGGGGTACAATGAGCAGTTCTTC. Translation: CSARPTNQGYNEQFF.

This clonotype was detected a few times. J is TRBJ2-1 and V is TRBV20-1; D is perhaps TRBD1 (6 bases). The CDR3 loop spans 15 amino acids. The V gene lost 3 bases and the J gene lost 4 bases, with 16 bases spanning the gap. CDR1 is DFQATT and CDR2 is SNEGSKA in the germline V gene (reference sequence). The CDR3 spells CSARPYRVQYNEQFF. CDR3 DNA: TGCAGTGCTAGGCCCTACAGGGTTCAGTACAATGAGCAGTTCTTC.

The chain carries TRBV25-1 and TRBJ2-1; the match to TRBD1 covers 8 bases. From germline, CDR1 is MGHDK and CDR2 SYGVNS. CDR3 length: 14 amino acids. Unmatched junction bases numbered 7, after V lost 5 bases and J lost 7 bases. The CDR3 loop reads CASSQPGGSNEQFF. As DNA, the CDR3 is TGTGCCAGCAGTCAGCCAGGGGGCTCAAATGAGCAGTTCTTC.

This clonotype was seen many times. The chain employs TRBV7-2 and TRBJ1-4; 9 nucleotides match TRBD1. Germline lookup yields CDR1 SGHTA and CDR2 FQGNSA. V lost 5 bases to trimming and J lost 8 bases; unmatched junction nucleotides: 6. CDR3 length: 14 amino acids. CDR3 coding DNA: TGTGCCAGCAGCCAGGGACAGGGAGGGGAAAAACTGTTTTTT. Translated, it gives CASSQGQGGEKLFF.

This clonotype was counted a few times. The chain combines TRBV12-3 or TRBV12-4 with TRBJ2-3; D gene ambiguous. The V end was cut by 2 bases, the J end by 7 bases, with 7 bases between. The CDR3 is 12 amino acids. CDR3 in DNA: TGTGCCAGCAGTTTAAGCGCAAATACGCAGTATTTT. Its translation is CASSLSANTQYF.

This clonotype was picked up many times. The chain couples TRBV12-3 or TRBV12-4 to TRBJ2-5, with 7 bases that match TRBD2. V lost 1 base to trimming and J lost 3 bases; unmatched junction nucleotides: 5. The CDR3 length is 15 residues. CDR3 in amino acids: CASSLGAGREETQYF. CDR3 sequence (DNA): TGTGCCAGCAGTTTAGGGGCAGGGAGGGAAGAGACCCAGTACTTC.

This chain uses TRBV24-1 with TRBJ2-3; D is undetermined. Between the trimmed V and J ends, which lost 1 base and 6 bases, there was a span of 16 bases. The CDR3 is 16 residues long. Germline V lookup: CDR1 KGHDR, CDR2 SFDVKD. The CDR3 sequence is CATSDLSNSPSDTQYF. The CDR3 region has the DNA TGTGCCACCAGTGATTTAAGCAATTCCCCCAGTGATACGCAGTATTTT.